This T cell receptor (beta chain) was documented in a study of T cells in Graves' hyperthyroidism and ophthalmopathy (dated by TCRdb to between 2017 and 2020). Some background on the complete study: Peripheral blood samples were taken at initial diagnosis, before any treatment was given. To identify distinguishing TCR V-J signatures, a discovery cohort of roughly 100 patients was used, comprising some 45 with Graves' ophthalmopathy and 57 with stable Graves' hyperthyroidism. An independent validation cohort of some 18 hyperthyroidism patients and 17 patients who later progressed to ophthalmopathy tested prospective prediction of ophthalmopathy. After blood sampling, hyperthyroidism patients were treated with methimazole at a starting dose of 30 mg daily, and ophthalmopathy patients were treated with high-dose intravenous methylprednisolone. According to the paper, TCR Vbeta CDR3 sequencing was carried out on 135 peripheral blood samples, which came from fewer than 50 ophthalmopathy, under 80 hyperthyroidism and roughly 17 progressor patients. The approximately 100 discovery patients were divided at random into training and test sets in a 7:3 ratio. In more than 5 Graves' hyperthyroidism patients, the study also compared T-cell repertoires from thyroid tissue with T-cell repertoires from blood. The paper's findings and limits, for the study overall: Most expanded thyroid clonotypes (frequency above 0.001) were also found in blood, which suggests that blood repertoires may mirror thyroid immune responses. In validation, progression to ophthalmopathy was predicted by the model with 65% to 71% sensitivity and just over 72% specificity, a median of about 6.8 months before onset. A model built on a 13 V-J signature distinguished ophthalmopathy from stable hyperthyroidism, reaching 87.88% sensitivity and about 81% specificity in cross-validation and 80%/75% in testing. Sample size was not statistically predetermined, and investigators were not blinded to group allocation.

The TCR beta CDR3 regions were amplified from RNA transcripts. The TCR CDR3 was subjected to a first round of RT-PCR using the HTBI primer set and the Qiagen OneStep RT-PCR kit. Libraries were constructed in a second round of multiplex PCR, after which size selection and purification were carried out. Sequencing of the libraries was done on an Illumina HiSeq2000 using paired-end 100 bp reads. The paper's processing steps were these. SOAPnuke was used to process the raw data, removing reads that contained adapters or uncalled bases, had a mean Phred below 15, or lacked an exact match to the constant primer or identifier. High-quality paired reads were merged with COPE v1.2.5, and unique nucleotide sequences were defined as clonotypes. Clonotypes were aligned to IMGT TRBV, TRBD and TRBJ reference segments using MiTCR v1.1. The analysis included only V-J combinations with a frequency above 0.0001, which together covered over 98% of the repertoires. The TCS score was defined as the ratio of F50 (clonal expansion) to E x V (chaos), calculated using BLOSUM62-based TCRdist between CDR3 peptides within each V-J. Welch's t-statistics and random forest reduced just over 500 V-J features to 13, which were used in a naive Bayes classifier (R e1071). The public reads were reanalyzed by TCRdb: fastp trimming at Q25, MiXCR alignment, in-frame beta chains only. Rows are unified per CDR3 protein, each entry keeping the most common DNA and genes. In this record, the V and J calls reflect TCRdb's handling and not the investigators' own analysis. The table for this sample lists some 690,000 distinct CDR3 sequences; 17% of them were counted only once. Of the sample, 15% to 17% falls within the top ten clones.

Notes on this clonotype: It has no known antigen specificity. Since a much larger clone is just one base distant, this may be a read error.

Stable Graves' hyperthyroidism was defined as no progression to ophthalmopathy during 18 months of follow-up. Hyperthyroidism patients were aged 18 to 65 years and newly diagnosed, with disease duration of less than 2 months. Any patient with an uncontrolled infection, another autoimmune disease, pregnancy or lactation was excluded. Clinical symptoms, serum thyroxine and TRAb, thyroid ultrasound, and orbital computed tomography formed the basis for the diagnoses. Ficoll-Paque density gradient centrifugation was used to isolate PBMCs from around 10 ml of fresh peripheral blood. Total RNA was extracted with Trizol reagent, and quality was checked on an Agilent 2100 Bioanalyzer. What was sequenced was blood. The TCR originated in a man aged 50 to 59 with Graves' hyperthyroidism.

The encoded CDR3 is CSARLAGQEAQYF. The nucleotide sequence is TGCAGTGCTAGACTAGCGGGGCAAGAGGCCCAGTACTTC. Here the chain combines TRBV20-1 and TRBJ2-5; the central 9 bases match TRBD2. From its cysteine to its phenylalanine, the CDR3 spans 13 amino acids. CDR3 DNA only is kept here, 39 bases in frame from base 1. The germline V gene (reference sequence) specifies DFQATT as CDR1 and SNEGSKA as CDR2.